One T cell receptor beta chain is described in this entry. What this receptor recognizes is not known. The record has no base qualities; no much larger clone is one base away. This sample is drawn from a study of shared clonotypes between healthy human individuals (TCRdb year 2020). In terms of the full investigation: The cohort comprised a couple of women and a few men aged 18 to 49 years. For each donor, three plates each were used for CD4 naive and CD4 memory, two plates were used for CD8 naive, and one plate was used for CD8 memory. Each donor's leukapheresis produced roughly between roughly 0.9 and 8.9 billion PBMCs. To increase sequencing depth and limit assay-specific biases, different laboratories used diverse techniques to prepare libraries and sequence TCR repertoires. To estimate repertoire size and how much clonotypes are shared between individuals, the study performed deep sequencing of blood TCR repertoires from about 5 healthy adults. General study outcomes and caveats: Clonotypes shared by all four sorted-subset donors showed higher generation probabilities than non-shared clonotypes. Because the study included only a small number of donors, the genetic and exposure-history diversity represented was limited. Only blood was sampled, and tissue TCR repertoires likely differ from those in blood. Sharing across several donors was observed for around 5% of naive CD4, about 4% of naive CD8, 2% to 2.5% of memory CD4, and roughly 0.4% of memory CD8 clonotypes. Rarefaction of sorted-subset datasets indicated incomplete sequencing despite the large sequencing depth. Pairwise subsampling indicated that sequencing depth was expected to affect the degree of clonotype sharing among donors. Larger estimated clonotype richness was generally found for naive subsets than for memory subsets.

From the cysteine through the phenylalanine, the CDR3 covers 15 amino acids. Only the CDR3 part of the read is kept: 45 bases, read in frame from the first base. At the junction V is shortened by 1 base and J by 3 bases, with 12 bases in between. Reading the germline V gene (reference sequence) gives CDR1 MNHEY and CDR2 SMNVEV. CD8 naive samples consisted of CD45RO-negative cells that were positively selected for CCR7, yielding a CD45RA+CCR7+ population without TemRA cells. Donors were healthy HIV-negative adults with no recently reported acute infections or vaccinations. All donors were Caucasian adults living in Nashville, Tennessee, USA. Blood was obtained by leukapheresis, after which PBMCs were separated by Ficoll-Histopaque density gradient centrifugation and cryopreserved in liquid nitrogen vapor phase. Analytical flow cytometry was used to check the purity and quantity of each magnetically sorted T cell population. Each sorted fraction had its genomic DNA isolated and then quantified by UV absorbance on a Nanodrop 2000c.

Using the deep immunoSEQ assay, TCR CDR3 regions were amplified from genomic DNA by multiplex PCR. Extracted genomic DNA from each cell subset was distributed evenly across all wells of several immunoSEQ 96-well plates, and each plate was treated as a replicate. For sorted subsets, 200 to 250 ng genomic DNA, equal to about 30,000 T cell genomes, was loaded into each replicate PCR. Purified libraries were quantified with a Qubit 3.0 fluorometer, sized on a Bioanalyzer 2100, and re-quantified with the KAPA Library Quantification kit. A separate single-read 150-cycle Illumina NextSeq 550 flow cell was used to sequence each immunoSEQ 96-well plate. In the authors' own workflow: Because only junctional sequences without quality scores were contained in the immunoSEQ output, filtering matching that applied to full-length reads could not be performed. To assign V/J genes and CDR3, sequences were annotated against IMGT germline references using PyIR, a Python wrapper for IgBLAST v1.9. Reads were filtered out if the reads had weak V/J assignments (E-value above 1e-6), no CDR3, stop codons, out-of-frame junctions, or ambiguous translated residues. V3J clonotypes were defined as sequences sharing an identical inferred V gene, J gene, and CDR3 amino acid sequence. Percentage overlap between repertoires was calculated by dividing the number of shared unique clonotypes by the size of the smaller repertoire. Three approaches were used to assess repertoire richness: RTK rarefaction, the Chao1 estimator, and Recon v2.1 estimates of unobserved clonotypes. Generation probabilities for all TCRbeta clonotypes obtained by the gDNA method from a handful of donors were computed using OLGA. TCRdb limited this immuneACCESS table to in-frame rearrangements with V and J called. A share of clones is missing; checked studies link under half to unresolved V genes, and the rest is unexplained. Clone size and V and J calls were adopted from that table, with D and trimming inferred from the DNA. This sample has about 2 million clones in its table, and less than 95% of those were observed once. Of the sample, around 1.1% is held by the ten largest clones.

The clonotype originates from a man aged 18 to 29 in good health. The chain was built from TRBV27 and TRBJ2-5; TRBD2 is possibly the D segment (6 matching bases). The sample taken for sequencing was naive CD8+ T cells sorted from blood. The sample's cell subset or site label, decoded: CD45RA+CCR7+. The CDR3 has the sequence CASSLLGTAEETQYF. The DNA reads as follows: TGTGCCAGCAGTTTATTGGGGACTGCAGAAGAGACCCAGTACTTC.